This T cell receptor beta chain derives from a study of T cell responses to AZD1222 COVID-19 vaccine. This CDR3 comprises 16 residues. Germline V gene lookup returns CDR1 SGDLS and CDR2 YYNGEE. V gave up 3 bases and J gave up 0 bases; unmatched junction bases: 5. Profiled with immunoSEQ multiplex PCR; TCRdb holds only in-frame clones, not every one. The table has just over 70,000 clones, approximately 81% seen once; the top ten hold 20%. This specimen was peripheral blood, taken on day 0 of AZD1222 vaccination. The genes are TRBV9 and TRBJ1-4, with 7 positions matching TRBD1. This sequence originates from an adult in good health. The CDR3 coding sequence is TGTGCCAGCAGCGAGGGGGACAGTGCAACTAATGAAAAACTGTTTTTT. This translates into CASSEGDSATNEKLFF.